The T cell receptor beta chain under discussion was sequenced for a study of monozygotic twins with inflammatory bowel disease. Notes on the study in general: Among twins, concordant and discordant pairs did not differ in repertoire similarity, possibly from limited power. It was not supported that a single strong signal or clonotype was associated with IBD. Sharing of clonotypes with others was lower in IBD patients than in healthy twins, and this was especially so with disease activity.

TCRdb re-called the 5' RACE reads; one entry per CDR3 protein, DNA not given. This repertoire includes 150,000 to 200,000 distinct CDR3 sequences. The germline V gene encodes CDR1 DFQATT and CDR2 SNEGSKA (reference sequence). This CDR3 has 17 amino acids. To note about this clonotype: The antigen remains undetermined.

Source material: blood. The gene calls are TRBV20-1 and TRBJ1-5. This sequence was found in a human donor with ulcerative colitis or Crohn's disease, or a healthy co-twin of an affected twin (not recorded which). CDR3 residues: CSATGTLGRYSNQPQHF.